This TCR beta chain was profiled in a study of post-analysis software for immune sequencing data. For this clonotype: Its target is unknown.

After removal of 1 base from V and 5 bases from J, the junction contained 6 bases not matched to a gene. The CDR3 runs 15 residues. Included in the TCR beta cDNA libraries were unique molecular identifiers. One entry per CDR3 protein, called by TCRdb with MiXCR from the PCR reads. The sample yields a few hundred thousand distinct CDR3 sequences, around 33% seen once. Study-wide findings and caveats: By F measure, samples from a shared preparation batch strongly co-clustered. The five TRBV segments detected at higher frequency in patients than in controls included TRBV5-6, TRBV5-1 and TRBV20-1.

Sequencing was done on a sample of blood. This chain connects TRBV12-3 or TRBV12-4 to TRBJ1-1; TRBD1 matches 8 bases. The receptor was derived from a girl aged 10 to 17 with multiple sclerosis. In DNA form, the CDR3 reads TGTGCCAGCAGTTTAGGGGGCACAGGGGGGACTGAAGCTTTCTTT. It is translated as CASSLGGTGGTEAFF.